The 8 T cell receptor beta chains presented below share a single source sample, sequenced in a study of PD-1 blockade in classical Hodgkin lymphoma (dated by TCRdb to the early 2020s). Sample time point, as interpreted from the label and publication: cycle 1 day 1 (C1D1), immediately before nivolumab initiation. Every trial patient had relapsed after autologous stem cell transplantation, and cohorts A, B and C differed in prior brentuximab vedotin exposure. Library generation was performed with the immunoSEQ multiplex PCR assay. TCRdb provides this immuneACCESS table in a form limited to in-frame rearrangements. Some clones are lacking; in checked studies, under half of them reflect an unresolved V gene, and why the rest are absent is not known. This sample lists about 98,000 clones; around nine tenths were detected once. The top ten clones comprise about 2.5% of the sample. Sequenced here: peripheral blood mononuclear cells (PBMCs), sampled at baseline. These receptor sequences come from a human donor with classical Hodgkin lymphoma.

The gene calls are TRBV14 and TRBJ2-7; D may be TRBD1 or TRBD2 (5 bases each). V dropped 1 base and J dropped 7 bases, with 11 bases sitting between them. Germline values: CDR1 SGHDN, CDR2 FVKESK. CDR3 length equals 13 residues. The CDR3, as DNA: TGTGCCAGCAGCCAAGTGAGGGGTTGGGAGCAGTACTTC. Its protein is CASSQVRGWEQYF. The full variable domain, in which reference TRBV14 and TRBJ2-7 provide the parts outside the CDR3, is EAGVTQFPSHSVIEKGQTVTLRCDPISGHDNLYWYRRVMGKEIKFLLHFVKESKQDESGMPNNRFLAERTGGTYSTLKVQPAELEDSGVYFCASSQVRGWEQYFGPGTRLTVT.

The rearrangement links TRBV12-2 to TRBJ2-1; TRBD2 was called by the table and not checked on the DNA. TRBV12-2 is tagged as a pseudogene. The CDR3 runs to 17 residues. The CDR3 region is CASRLCPGTNIYNEQFF. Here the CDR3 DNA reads TGTGCAAGTCGCTTATGCCCCGGGACTAATATTTACAATGAGCAGTTCTTC.

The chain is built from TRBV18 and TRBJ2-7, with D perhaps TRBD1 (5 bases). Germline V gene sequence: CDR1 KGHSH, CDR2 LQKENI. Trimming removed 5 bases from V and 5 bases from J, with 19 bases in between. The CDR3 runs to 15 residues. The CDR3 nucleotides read TGTGCCAGCTCAAAAAACCAGGGTGGCCCCAACGAGCAGTACTTC. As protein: CASSKNQGGPNEQYF.

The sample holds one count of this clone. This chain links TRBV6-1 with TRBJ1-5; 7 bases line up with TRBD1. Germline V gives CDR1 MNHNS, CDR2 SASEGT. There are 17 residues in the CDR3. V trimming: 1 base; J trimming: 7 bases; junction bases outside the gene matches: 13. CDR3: CASSEVGSRGARQPQHF. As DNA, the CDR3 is TGTGCCAGCAGTGAAGTGGGTAGCAGGGGGGCCCGCCAGCCCCAGCATTTT.

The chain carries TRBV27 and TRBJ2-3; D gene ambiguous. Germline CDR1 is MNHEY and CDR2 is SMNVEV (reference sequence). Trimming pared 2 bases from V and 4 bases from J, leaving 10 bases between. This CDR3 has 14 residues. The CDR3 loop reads CASSLGVLADTQYF. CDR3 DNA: TGTGCCAGCAGTTTAGGGGTCTTGGCAGATACGCAGTATTTT.

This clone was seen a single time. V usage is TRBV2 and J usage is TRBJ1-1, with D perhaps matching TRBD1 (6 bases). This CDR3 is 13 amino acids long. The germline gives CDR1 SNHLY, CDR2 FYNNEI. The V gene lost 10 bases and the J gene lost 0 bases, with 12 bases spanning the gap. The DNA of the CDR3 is TGTGCCACCAGAACAGGGTTGAACACTGAAGCTTTCTTT. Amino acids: CATRTGLNTEAFF.

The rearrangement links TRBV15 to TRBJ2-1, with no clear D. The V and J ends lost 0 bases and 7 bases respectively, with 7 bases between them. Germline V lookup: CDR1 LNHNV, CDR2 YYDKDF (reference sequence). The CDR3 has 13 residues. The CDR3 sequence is CATSREEGNEQFF. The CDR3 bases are TGTGCCACCAGCAGAGAAGAAGGGAATGAGCAGTTCTTC.

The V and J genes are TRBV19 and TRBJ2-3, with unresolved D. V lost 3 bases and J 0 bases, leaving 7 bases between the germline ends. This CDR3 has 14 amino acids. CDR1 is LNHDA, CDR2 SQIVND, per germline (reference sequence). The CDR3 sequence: CASSIPGSTDTQYF. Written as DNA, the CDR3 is TGTGCCAGTAGTATCCCCGGGAGCACAGATACGCAGTATTTT.